This T cell receptor beta chain was retrieved from a study of shared clonotypes between healthy human individuals. Whole-study findings and limits: The generation probabilities recorded for non-shared clonotypes fell below those of clonotypes shared by all four donors.

Comments on this clone: Its antigen is not known.

Using immunoSEQ multiplex PCR, the repertoire was profiled, and TCRdb retains in-frame clones only, with some absent. The data hold more than 2 million clones, with about 95% observed a single time. The CDR3 runs to 13 residues. The ends were cut back, 4 bases at V and 3 bases at J, with 10 bases in the middle. Germline V gene data show CDR1 as SQVTM and CDR2 as ANQGSEA. Material for sequencing was naive CD4+ T cells sorted from blood. Subset indicated: CD45RA+ positively selected. This chain links TRBV29-1 with TRBJ1-5; D remains ambiguous. The clonotype was recovered from a man younger than 35 in good health. CDR3 sequence (DNA): TGCAGCGTTGCGGCAGTGGACAATCAGCCCCAGCATTTT. Translating it yields CSVAAVDNQPQHF.